Presented here are 7 T cell receptor beta chains from one specimen sequenced in a study of long-term antiretroviral therapy in people with HIV (dated by TCRdb to between 2022 and 2023). The immunoSEQ hsTCRB v3.0 assay was used at survey level resolution for TRB variable region sequencing. Drawn from immuneACCESS, this table holds only the in-frame rearrangements with V and J called that TCRdb kept. Clones are partly lost; checked studies trace under half to an unresolved V gene and leave the rest unexplained. The sample table contains approximately 27,000 clones; only one count was recorded for approximately 92% of them. 4% to 5.5% of the sample is held by the ten biggest clonotypes. Source: unsorted PBMCs, taken 5 to 5.5 years after starting antiretroviral therapy. These receptors originate from a woman aged 40 to 49 with HIV.

This chain connects TRBV4-1 to TRBJ2-1; D is undetermined. Looked up from germline, CDR1 is MGHRA and CDR2 is YSYEKL. V was trimmed by 0 bases and J by 9 bases, leaving 12 bases between them. The CDR3 runs to 14 residues. CDR3 loop: CASSQDSQSGEQFF. Written as DNA, the CDR3 is TGCGCCAGCAGCCAAGATAGTCAATCCGGTGAGCAGTTCTTC.

The rearrangement joins TRBV28 to TRBJ2-4; 7 bases align to TRBD2. With 6 bases clipped from V and 9 bases from J, the junction kept 8 bases outside the gene matches. Germline V gene sequence: CDR1 MDHEN, CDR2 SYDVKM. The CDR3 contains 13 residues. The CDR3 bases are TGTGCCAGCAGCCCGACTAGCAGGGTCATTCAGTACTTC. Encoded protein: CASSPTSRVIQYF.

The rearrangement joins TRBV15 to TRBJ1-1; possible D gene TRBD1, 6 bases. This CDR3 spans 13 amino acids. Per the germline V gene, CDR1 is LNHNV and CDR2 is YYDKDF (reference sequence). The V end lost 3 bases, the J end lost 8 bases, and 13 bases lay between the germline ends. The CDR3 is CATSRGTLVEAFF. CDR3 DNA sequence: TGTGCCACCAGCAGGGGGACACTGGTGGAAGCTTTCTTT.

A single count supports this clone. V and J are TRBV18 and TRBJ2-5; 11 nucleotides align to TRBD2. The CDR3 consists of 17 residues. V shed 3 bases and J 5 bases; nucleotides not matched to a gene: 11. In germline, CDR1 is KGHSH, CDR2 LQKENI. CDR3 amino acids: CASSPSFSGGARETQYF. The CDR3 region has the DNA TGTGCCAGCTCACCGAGTTTTAGCGGGGGGGCCCGGGAGACCCAGTACTTC.

The V call is TRBV5-4, the J call TRBJ1-2; the D is unclear. The CDR3 extends over 15 amino acids. Trimming removed 0 bases from V and 4 bases from J, with 13 bases in between. Looked up from germline, CDR1 is SGHNT and CDR2 is YYREEE (reference sequence). DNA for the CDR3: TGTGCCAGCAGCTTGGAGACCCGCGCGGCCTATGGCTACACCTTC. Protein product: CASSLETRAAYGYTF.

The sample holds one count of this clone. This chain links TRBV7-9 with TRBJ2-7; D perhaps matches TRBD2 (6 bases). CDR1 is SEHNR, CDR2 FQNEAQ, per germline (reference sequence). Trimming removed 4 bases at V and 7 bases at J, with 20 bases between. The CDR3 is made up of 15 amino acids. CDR3 region: CASSSPRDWSVEQYF. CDR3 nucleotide sequence: TGTGCCAGCAGCTCCCCGCGGGACTGGTCTGTGGAGCAGTACTTC.

J is TRBJ2-2 and V is TRBV7-9, with 12 nucleotides matching TRBD2. This CDR3 spans 16 amino acids. Germline lookup yields CDR1 SEHNR and CDR2 FQNEAQ (reference sequence). V dropped 5 bases and J dropped 4; count of bases not matched to a gene: 5. CDR3 protein: CASSVGLAGRTGELFF. As DNA, the CDR3 is TGTGCCAGCAGCGTCGGACTAGCGGGACGCACCGGGGAGCTGTTTTTT.